The 22 T cell receptor beta chains presented below share a single source sample, sequenced in a study of blood T cells in healthy people across ages. It was with a sample-barcoded 5' primer and a J-beta primer mix that a second PCR of about 6 to 12 cycles was run. TCRdb used MiXCR to reprocess the 5' RACE reads, holding one entry per CDR3 protein. The data show roughly 1.4 million distinct CDR3 sequences, almost 60% seen once. Sequencing used blood. The receptors stem from a man between 18 and 35 years old in good health.

This clonotype was seen a handful of times. CDR3 loop: CASSSGLDTETQYF. The CDR3 region has the DNA TGTGCCAGCAGCTCGGGACTAGATACGGAGACCCAGTACTTC. This rearrangement joins TRBV7-2 to TRBJ2-5; 8 bases align to TRBD2. The V segment lost 4 bases and the J segment 5 bases; nucleotides outside the gene matches: 6. This CDR3 spans 14 amino acids. Germline CDR1 and CDR2: SGHTA and FQGNSA.

The chain carries TRBV4-3 and TRBJ2-1; D gene uncertain. The germline V gene has CDR1 LGHNA and CDR2 YSLEER. With 0 bases removed from V and 6 bases from J, the gap between germline ends came to 9 bases. The CDR3 has 14 amino acids. The CDR3 spells CASSQDRHRNEQFF. The CDR3 bases are TGCGCCAGCAGCCAAGATCGACACCGCAATGAGCAGTTCTTC.

The chain links TRBV4-1 to TRBJ1-5; 8 bases align to TRBD1. This CDR3 spans 13 amino acids. Losses at the gene ends were 4 bases for V and 9 bases for J; bases not matched to a gene: 5. Germline-derived CDR1 and CDR2 are MGHRA and YSYEKL. Here the CDR3 reads CASSPGGGLPQHF. Here the CDR3 DNA reads TGCGCCAGCAGCCCAGGGGGCGGCTTGCCCCAGCATTTT.

The gene calls are TRBV2 and TRBJ2-7; 11 nucleotides align to TRBD2. Germline V lookup: CDR1 SNHLY, CDR2 FYNNEI. V shed 4 bases and J 7 bases; nucleotides not matched to a gene: 15. This CDR3 spans 17 amino acids. DNA for the CDR3: TGTGCCAGCAGTGTTCTGACTAGCGGGACCTCAGCGGGGGAGCAGTACTTC. It yields the protein CASSVLTSGTSAGEQYF.

V is TRBV2 and J is TRBJ2-7; D could derive from TRBD1 or TRBD2 (5 bases each). Germline V gene lookup returns CDR1 SNHLY and CDR2 FYNNEI. V lost 2 bases and J 7 bases, leaving 12 bases between the germline ends. The CDR3 extends over 13 amino acids. The CDR3 here is CASSESRGGEQYF. The CDR3, as DNA: TGTGCCAGCAGTGAATCTAGGGGCGGGGAGCAGTACTTC.

This clonotype was picked up many times. One base away lies a much larger clone, so this may be a sequencing read error. V and J are TRBV20-1 and TRBJ2-5, with 9 nucleotides matching TRBD2. Germline CDR1 DFQATT, CDR2 SNEGSKA (reference sequence). There are 15 residues in the CDR3. J was trimmed by 4 bases and V by 2 bases; bases with no gene match: 8. Here the CDR3 reads CSARSGGAGGETQYF. CDR3 bases: TGCAGTGCTAGATCAGGGGGAGCGGGAGGAGAGACCCAGTACTTC.

Turning to this clonotype: Germline is not matched at one junction end, which may reflect a read error. This chain uses TRBV7-9 with TRBJ1-6; no clear D gene. The CDR3 is 13 residues long. Germline CDR1 and CDR2: SEHNR and FQNEAQ (reference sequence). CDR3 DNA sequence: TGTACCAGCAGCGTGGGCGGTAATTCACCCCTCCACTTT. This codes for CTSSVGGNSPLHF.

The rearrangement joins TRBV6-2 or TRBV6-3 to TRBJ2-1, with 8 bases aligning to TRBD2. CDR3 length equals 20 residues. The junction had 18 bases not matched to a gene; V was cut back by 0 bases and J by 5 bases. Per germline, CDR1 MNHEY and CDR2 SVGEGT. The CDR3 nucleotides are TGTGCCAGCAGTTACTCGAAGGGGGACTTAGCGGGGATCGCACACAATGAGCAGTTCTTC. Residues: CASSYSKGDLAGIAHNEQFF.

The genes are TRBV21-1 and TRBJ1-4; the table's D call, TRBD1, was not checked against the DNA. TRBV21-1 is flagged as a pseudogene. The CDR3 totals 14 residues. The chain's CDR3 is CASNDKGGGEKLFF. The CDR3 bases are TGTGCCAGCAACGATAAGGGTGGGGGTGAAAAACTGTTTTTT.

The chain has TRBV29-1 and TRBJ2-7, with D possibly being TRBD2 (6 bases). The CDR3 length is 14 residues. CDR1 is SQVTM and CDR2 is ANQGSEA in the germline V gene. Trimming removed 4 bases from V and 4 bases from J, with 17 bases in between. CDR3: CSVVRRGKVYEQYF. CDR3 in DNA: TGCAGCGTTGTGAGACGGGGGAAGGTTTACGAGCAGTACTTC.

This sequence joins TRBV29-1 and TRBJ2-7; maybe TRBD2 (6 bases). CDR1 is SQVTM and CDR2 is ANQGSEA in the germline V gene. The CDR3 length is 11 residues. The V end lost 7 bases, the J end lost 3 bases, and 10 bases lay between the germline ends. The CDR3 nucleotides read TGCAGCGGGAGGGATGACTACGAGCAGTACTTC. Protein: CSGRDDYEQYF.

This clonotype has a handful of counts. The chain couples TRBV9 to TRBJ2-2; the D gene is possibly TRBD2 (5 bases). From germline, CDR1 is SGDLS and CDR2 YYNGEE. The ends were cut back, 3 bases at V and 5 bases at J, with 14 bases in the middle. This CDR3 spans 15 amino acids. DNA for the CDR3: TGTGCCAGCAGCGGCGAAACTAGTCTTACCGGGGAGCTGTTTTTT. It yields the protein CASSGETSLTGELFF.

This clonotype appeared a single time. The chain combines TRBV28 with TRBJ1-4; 7 bases line up with TRBD1. Germline CDR1 is MDHEN and CDR2 is SYDVKM. This CDR3 spans 13 amino acids. After removal of 4 bases from V and 11 bases from J, the junction contained 7 bases not matched to a gene. CDR3 loop: CASSSSTGYKLFF. For the CDR3, the DNA is TGTGCCAGCAGTTCATCGACAGGGTATAAACTGTTTTTT. Based on the CDR3 plus reference TRBV28 and TRBJ1-4, the full variable domain is DVKVTQSSRYLVKRTGEKVFLECVQDMDHENMFWYRQDPGLGLRLIYFSYDVKMKEKGDIPEGYSVSREKKERFSLILESASTNQTSMYLCASSSSTGYKLFFGSGTQLSVL.

This clonotype was counted between two and nine times. The J gene is TRBJ2-7, the V gene TRBV6-2 or TRBV6-3, with 7 positions matching TRBD2. The V gene's germline CDR1 is MNHEY and CDR2 SVGEGT. The CDR3 length is 14 residues. V was pared by 4 bases and J by 3 bases, with 6 bases of the junction left unmatched. The CDR3 coding sequence is TGTGCCAGCAGTTTCCCGGGACTAAGCTACGAGCAGTACTTC. Its protein is CASSFPGLSYEQYF.

The chain couples TRBV7-9 to TRBJ2-4; 7 bases map to TRBD1. The closer fit of TRBJ2-5 to the DNA end suggests the J call may be wrong. The germline V gene encodes CDR1 SEHNR and CDR2 FQNEAQ (reference sequence). The CDR3 covers 13 residues. Here the CDR3 reads CASRKTGAETQYF. DNA for the CDR3: TGTGCCAGCAGAAAAACAGGGGCAGAGACCCAGTACTTC.

This clonotype has a single count. The rearrangement links TRBV12-3 or TRBV12-4 to TRBJ1-2, with no clear D. V was trimmed by 2 bases and J by 8 bases, leaving 15 bases between them. This CDR3 contains 14 residues. CDR3 amino acids: CASSLLRAGSGYTF. CDR3 DNA: TGTGCCAGCAGTTTATTAAGGGCCGGGAGCGGCTACACCTTC.

The CDR3 DNA is TGCAGTGCTAGAGATAGCCGGAGGGCGAAACACGAGCAGTACTTC. It encodes CSARDSRRAKHEQYF. The chain links TRBV20-1 to TRBJ2-7; a weak D match, TRBD2 (6 bases). The CDR3 runs 15 residues. Germline-derived CDR1 and CDR2 are DFQATT and SNEGSKA (reference sequence). V lost 0 bases, J lost 5 bases, and 17 bases lay in between.

The chain uses TRBV10-3 and TRBJ2-6; D call uncertain. CDR3 length: 14 amino acids. CDR1 ENHRY and CDR2 SYGVKD come from the germline V gene. Between the trimmed V and J ends, which lost 7 bases and 0 bases, there was a span of 7 bases. The CDR3 DNA reads TGTGCCATCACCTCGGACTCTGGGGCCAACGTCCTGACTTTC. Translation: CAITSDSGANVLTF.

The rearrangement links TRBV25-1 to TRBJ2-1; TRBD1 agrees at 7 bases. This CDR3 region has 19 residues. In germline, CDR1 is MGHDK, CDR2 SYGVNS. The junction had 17 bases not matched to a gene; V was cut back by 4 bases and J by 2 bases. The CDR3 DNA sequence: TGTGCCAGCAGTGCATCATTCCCTAGAGGGGGCTTGGCCTACAATGAGCAGTTCTTC. This codes for CASSASFPRGGLAYNEQFF.

CDR3 DNA sequence: TGTGCCAGCAGCCCTTGGACAGGGGGCGAAAACATTCAGTACTTC. Amino acids: CASSPWTGGENIQYF. The chain combines TRBV7-9 with TRBJ2-4, with TRBD1 identical over 11 bases. This CDR3 contains 15 residues. V shed 5 bases and J 5 bases; nucleotides not matched to a gene: 5. Germline CDR1 SEHNR, CDR2 FQNEAQ (reference sequence).

A word on this clonotype: Germline and junction disagree at one end, which may indicate a read error. V gene TRBV4-1 combines with J gene TRBJ1-1; D ambiguous. This CDR3 contains 14 residues. CDR1 is MGHRA and CDR2 is YSYEKL in the germline V gene. The CDR3 DNA reads TGCGCCAGCAGGCAAGTTACGGGGAACACTGAAGCTTTCTTT. Protein: CASRQVTGNTEAFF.

The rearrangement joins TRBV6-1 to TRBJ2-7, with D tentatively TRBD2 (6 bases). TRBJ2-5 matches the DNA end more closely, so the J call is doubtful. Germline CDR1 MNHNS, CDR2 SASEGT. The CDR3 consists of 14 residues. CDR3 nucleotide sequence: TGTGCCAGCAGTGTTAACCCCCGGGGGGAGACCCAGTACTTC. Translating gives CASSVNPRGETQYF.